The TCR beta chain under discussion was sequenced for a study of blood T cell repertoires in COVID-19 (dated by TCRdb to about 2020). Context from the whole study: Samples covering the acute and convalescent phases of COVID-19 were provided by collaborators in the United States, Italy and Spain. The prospective study material was composed of cDNA or gDNA derived from T cells, B-cell-depleted T cells, or PBMCs. The repertoires were released in a freely available public database intended as a resource for research on the immune response to SARS-CoV-2. Deeply sampled blood TCRbeta repertoires from subjects exposed to, actively infected with, or recovered from COVID-19 were included in the dataset. Samples were obtained from the ongoing ImmuneRACE study (first 160 participants) and from about 1,300 subjects provided by 6 global collaborators. A de-identified subject ID, COVID-19 status, age in years and sex were almost always included in the sample metadata. Where available, HLA class I and class II types were obtained from metadata supplied by the sample provider rather than from assay-based typing. Overall study outcomes, separate from this receptor: The quantity of clinical and demographic metadata differed by source and by participant and was supplied without curation.

For CDR1 and CDR2, the germline V gene lists SGHRS and YFSETQ. The V end gives up 4 bases and the J end 3 bases, leaving 12 bases in the junction not matched to a gene. The CDR3, from cysteine to phenylalanine, totals 16 residues. Of the read, only the CDR3 DNA is kept; its 48 bases are in frame from base 1. The immunoSEQ Assay, a bias-controlled multiplex PCR, was used to amplify TCRbeta CDR3 regions from genomic DNA. The study's processing was this. The number of nucleated cells in each sample was estimated by amplification of reference gene primers within the assay. To quantify the absolute abundance of each unique TCRbeta CDR3 rearrangement, sequence reads were collapsed and filtered. For each sample, productive Simpson clonality was calculated as the square root of Simpson's diversity index across productive rearrangements. TCRdb stores this immuneACCESS table with in-frame sequences only. Part of the clones is absent; in the studies checked, under half of the shortfall reflects unresolved V genes, and no reason is known for the rest. V and J calls plus clone size are reproduced from that table; the DNA served to infer D and trimming. This sample lists 300,000 to 350,000 clones; roughly 87% were detected once. Of the sample, just under 4% falls within the top ten clones.

One collaborating source in Seattle enrolled patients during active infection and followed them longitudinally through the course of disease. Each collaborating institution followed its own protocols to collect whole blood in K2EDTA tubes. Collaborator samples were shipped for TCRbeta analysis as frozen whole blood, isolated PBMCs, or DNA extracted from either sample type. On this clone: Its antigen is still unknown. No base-level quality is on record; no much larger clone is a single base apart.

The receptor's source is a woman aged 55-70 years with COVID-19, enrolled during active disease. Sequencing input: peripheral blood. Here the chain combines TRBV5-1 and TRBJ1-2, with TRBD1 matching 7 junction bases. The CDR3 region has the sequence CASSPDRDPQYYGYTF. DNA sequence: TGCGCCAGCAGCCCAGACAGGGACCCCCAGTACTATGGCTACACCTTC.